These T cell receptor beta chains were read from a single sample in a study of T cell responses to AZD1222 COVID-19 vaccine. Sequencing was performed with immunoSEQ multiplex PCR; in TCRdb, only in-frame clones are kept and a portion is missing. Among approximately 75,000 clones listed, 85% to 90% were seen once. Specimen: peripheral blood, collected 28 days after the second AZD1222 dose. The receptors stem from an adult who received the AZD1222 COVID-19 vaccine. The CDR3 runs from the conserved cysteine through the conserved F or W.

V: TRBV10-3; J: TRBJ1-5; CDR3: CAISELTGFQPQHF
V: TRBV2; J: TRBJ1-5; CDR3: CASSEVAGGQPQHF
V: TRBV28; J: TRBJ1-5; CDR3: CASQMWGRRSNQPQHF
V: TRBV3-1/TRBV3-2; J: TRBJ1-3; CDR3: CASSLGSTGPFSGNTIYF
V: TRBV2; J: TRBJ1-5; CDR3: CATSPPDSNQPQHF
V: TRBV25-1; J: TRBJ2-7; CDR3: CASSDYLQGAGYEQYF
V: TRBV5-5; J: TRBJ1-1; CDR3: CASSLVGSGNTEAFF
V: TRBV14; J: TRBJ1-6; CDR3: CASSQAGGGSPLHF
V: TRBV2; J: TRBJ2-1; CDR3: CASTPLTSDNEQFF
V: TRBV29-1; J: TRBJ1-1; CDR3: CSVEVRDTEAFF
V: TRBV4-1; J: TRBJ1-3; CDR3: CASSQGGTAGNTIYF
V: TRBV5-1; J: TRBJ2-2; CDR3: CASSLLAGDTGELFF
V: TRBV7-2; J: TRBJ1-6; CDR3: CASSLGDRVSPLHF
V: TRBV6-5; J: TRBJ2-7; CDR3: CASSSTGGPLYEQYF
V: TRBV15; J: TRBJ1-5; CDR3: CATSRGPGTVFNQPQHF
V: TRBV5-1; J: TRBJ1-5; CDR3: CASSLGPGDQPQHF
V: TRBV18; J: TRBJ2-7; CDR3: CASSPGGGASHEQYF
V: TRBV2; J: TRBJ1-2; CDR3: CASSGRGAGYGYTF
V: TRBV7-9; J: TRBJ2-7; CDR3: CASSELGQGHYEQYF
V: TRBV24-1; J: TRBJ2-6; CDR3: CATSPRTVPSGANVLTF
V: TRBV11-2; J: TRBJ1-2; CDR3: CASSLTGFYGYTF
V: TRBV12-3/TRBV12-4; J: TRBJ1-4; CDR3: CASSRGWNEKLFF
V: TRBV7-3; J: TRBJ1-1; CDR3: CASSLTSGPGTEAFF
V: TRBV28; J: TRBJ1-2; CDR3: CASSLAANYGYTF
V: TRBV2; J: TRBJ2-1; CDR3: CASSPGWVVNEQFF
V: TRBV6-6; J: TRBJ2-7; CDR3: CASRDGSYEQYF
V: TRBV7-2; J: TRBJ2-5; CDR3: CASSLVSARRGGRETQYF
V: TRBV14; J: TRBJ2-7; CDR3: CASSQTLVSHYEQYF
V: TRBV27; J: TRBJ2-7; CDR3: CASSLSLGDTYEQYF
V: TRBV7-2; J: TRBJ1-3; CDR3: CASSLNRGDGNTIYF
V: TRBV19; J: TRBJ1-3; CDR3: CASSKGSSGNTIYF
V: TRBV5-4; J: TRBJ2-5; CDR3: CASSLGGGGARETQYF
V: TRBV12-3/TRBV12-4; J: TRBJ1-1; CDR3: CASSFSHAEAFF
V: TRBV7-9; J: TRBJ1-2; CDR3: CASSPTDPAGYGYTF
V: TRBV6-5; J: TRBJ1-6; CDR3: CASEGRHNSPLHF
V: TRBV27; J: TRBJ2-1; CDR3: CASSLSGLVNEQFF
V: TRBV5-6; J: TRBJ1-1; CDR3: CASSLSFELLNTEAFF
V: TRBV19; J: TRBJ1-4; CDR3: CASSGYRGGEKLFF
V: TRBV6-5; J: TRBJ1-1; CDR3: CASGKQGGNTEAFF
V: TRBV7-9; J: TRBJ2-6; CDR3: CASSAGIFSGANVLTF
V: TRBV28; J: TRBJ1-6; CDR3: CASSPGQENSPLHF
V: TRBV5-1; J: TRBJ2-7; CDR3: CASSLRQAEQYF
V: TRBV19; J: TRBJ1-5; CDR3: CASSYVDPNQPQHF
V: TRBV5-1; J: TRBJ2-7; CDR3: CASSLALVSHEQYF
V: TRBV10-3; J: TRBJ2-7; CDR3: CAISVGEVDEQYF
V: TRBV5-4; J: TRBJ1-2; CDR3: CASSLGGTVRGYTF
V: TRBV12-3/TRBV12-4; J: TRBJ1-2; CDR3: CASSSGTVSGYTF
V: TRBV9; J: TRBJ2-2; CDR3: CASSPYRTGGLFF
V: TRBV3-1/TRBV3-2; J: TRBJ2-7; CDR3: CASSKGQTPYEQYF
V: TRBV5-4; J: TRBJ2-2; CDR3: CASSLGTGDTGELFF
V: TRBV27; J: TRBJ1-1; CDR3: CASSFVENTEAFF
V: TRBV18; J: TRBJ2-2; CDR3: CASSPKDRGQTGELFF
V: TRBV3-1/TRBV3-2; J: TRBJ2-1; CDR3: CASSPSGTTSEQFF